This T cell receptor beta chain was identified during a study of shared clonotypes between healthy human individuals. Using immunoSEQ multiplex PCR, the repertoire was profiled, and TCRdb retains in-frame clones only, with some absent. Here the sample spans roughly 680,000 clones, 72% being singletons. Per the germline V gene, CDR1 is SGHKS and CDR2 is YYEKEE (reference sequence). The CDR3 covers 14 residues. V was pared by 6 bases and J by 6 bases, with 18 bases between. Donors were healthy HIV-negative adults without recently reported acute infections or vaccinations. The material sequenced was memory CD4+ T cells sorted from blood. Indicated subset: CD45RA-negative fraction. This receptor was obtained from a woman under 40 in good health. This chain links TRBV5-5 with TRBJ1-1; D may be TRBD1 (5 bases). The CDR3 DNA reads as TGTGCCAGCACCATGCACCAGGGCGTGGCTGAAGCTTTCTTT. Translating it yields CASTMHQGVAEAFF.